This T cell receptor beta chain was obtained from a study of beta chain features in type 1 diabetes. General study points: Moderately but significantly shorter TCRB CDR3s were found in Type 1 diabetes patients in all four CD4+ subsets.

This clone has only a few counts. As yet, its antigen is unknown. The sequenced template was cDNA made from the entire isolated RNA. Repertoires were generated with immunoSEQ multiplex PCR, while TCRdb's copy carries only in-frame clones and drops some. The sample shows around 280,000 clones, about 15% of them seen only once. V was clipped by 5 bases and J by 0 bases, with 17 bases between them. Germline V CDR1 and CDR2: SEHNR, FQNEAQ (reference sequence). CDR3 length equals 17 residues. The receptor's source is a man younger than 35 with type 1 diabetes. The sequencing input was naive CD4+ T cells from blood. The chain combines TRBV7-9 with TRBJ2-1; D is possibly TRBD2 (5 bases). Here the CDR3 DNA reads TGTGCCAGCAGCCCCTCCTTTTCGGGGAGCTCCTACAATGAGCAGTTCTTC. This translates into CASSPSFSGSSYNEQFF.